This TCR beta chain comes out of a study of T cell repertoires in cytomegalovirus infection. This clonotype was counted many times. What it binds is not known. Whole-study results and caveats: The ex vivo response showed dominance by HLA-C-restricted CMV-specific TCR beta clonotypes.

Trimming pared 3 bases from V and 4 bases from J, leaving 12 bases between. CDR3 length: 14 amino acids. Germline values: CDR1 SGHTA, CDR2 FQGNSA. From the reads, TCRdb called clonotypes with MiXCR, one entry per CDR3 protein. Of about 570,000 distinct CDR3 sequences listed, about 39% are singletons. The specimen was cultured PBMCs, collected from culture after CMV antigen stimulation. J is TRBJ2-5 and V is TRBV7-2; weak D call: TRBD2 (6 bases). This TCR derives from a human donor in good health (CMV status not recorded). Some clones in this sample may be carry-over from other donors' samples. The CDR3 protein is CASSFLSGTETQYF. The CDR3, as DNA: TGTGCCAGCAGCTTCCTTAGCGGTACAGAGACCCAGTACTTC.